Presented here are 10 T cell receptor beta chains from one specimen sequenced in a study of glioma-infiltrating T cells. TCR alpha and beta CDR3 regions were amplified from RNA using iRepertoire nested multiplex PCR. Each CDR3 protein is one row after TCRdb ran MiXCR on the multiplex PCR reads. The sample lists around 130,000 distinct CDR3 sequences, under 30% occurring once. Sequenced material: glioma tissue, nonneoplastic brain tissue, or PBMCs (not recorded which). These receptors all stem from a human donor with low-grade glioma or glioblastoma, undergoing nonglioma brain surgery, or in good health (not recorded which).

There are many counts of this clonotype. This chain uses TRBV4-1 with TRBJ2-1; D is perhaps TRBD1 (6 bases). V dropped 1 base and J dropped 6 bases, with 13 bases sitting between them. CDR1 and CDR2 (germline): MGHRA, YSYEKL. This CDR3 is built from 15 residues. The CDR3 nucleotides read TGCGCCAGCAGCCAAGCCGTTGGACAGCTCAATGAGCAGTTCTTC. Its protein is CASSQAVGQLNEQFF.

This clonotype was counted between two and nine times. The rearrangement uses TRBV13 and TRBJ1-6; D is possibly TRBD1 (6 bases). The CDR3 has 14 residues. The V gene's germline CDR1 is PRHDT and CDR2 FYEKMQ (reference sequence). Trimming left V 3 bases short and J 5 bases short, with 8 bases between. Here the CDR3 DNA reads TGTGCCAGCAGCTTCGGACAGCATAATTCACCCCTCCACTTT. This translates into CASSFGQHNSPLHF.

V gene TRBV7-9 combines with J gene TRBJ2-1; D may be TRBD2 (5 bases). CDR3 length: 16 amino acids. Trimming took off 2 bases at V and 2 bases at J, with 13 bases between the two ends. CDR1 and CDR2 from the germline V gene are SEHNR and FQNEAQ (reference sequence). The CDR3 DNA sequence: TGTGCCAGCAGCTTATTGATCGGGGTGACCTACAATGAGCAGTTCTTC. It translates to CASSLLIGVTYNEQFF.

The chain recombines TRBV7-6 with TRBJ2-3; TRBD2 is a possible D gene (6 bases). CDR3 size: 15 residues. Trimming shortened V by 3 bases and J by 2 bases, and 12 bases separated the two germline ends. Germline CDR1 and CDR2: SGHVS and FNYEAQ. The CDR3 loop reads CASSFYGGNTDTQYF. The CDR3 DNA follows: TGTGCCAGCAGCTTCTACGGGGGAAACACAGATACGCAGTATTTT.

The rearrangement links TRBV5-1 to TRBJ1-2, with 8 bases lining up with TRBD1. Germline V gene data show CDR1 as SGHRS and CDR2 as YFSETQ. The CDR3 is made up of 14 amino acids. The trim removed 2 bases at V and 4 bases at J, leaving 4 bases unmatched. The CDR3 loop is CASSLEDRVYGYTF. DNA of the CDR3: TGCGCCAGCAGCTTAGAGGACAGGGTCTATGGCTACACCTTC.

This clonotype was seen repeatedly, ten times or more. The chain employs TRBV20-1 and TRBJ2-3; unclear D gene. CDR3 length: 15 amino acids. Germline V gene lookup returns CDR1 DFQATT and CDR2 SNEGSKA (reference sequence). The germline V and J ends were trimmed by 3 bases and 1 base, with 14 bases remaining between them. The CDR3 region has the DNA TGCAGTGCTAGGTCTGGGGATATTCGCACAGATACGCAGTATTTT. As protein: CSARSGDIRTDTQYF.

Concerning this clonotype: A much larger clone differs from this one at a single base, so this may be a read error. The CDR3 DNA follows: TGTGCCAGCTATAAATGGGGGAAGACTAACTATGGCTACACCTTC. Amino acid sequence: CASYKWGKTNYGYTF. The rearrangement joins TRBV7-2 to TRBJ1-2; D might be TRBD1 (5 bases). The V end was cut by 8 bases, the J end by 0 bases, with 16 bases between. The CDR3 has 15 residues. The germline gives CDR1 SGHTA, CDR2 FQGNSA.

This clonotype was seen more than once but under ten times. The chain uses TRBV11-2 and TRBJ2-3, with 7 bases matching TRBD1. Germline trimming cut 6 bases from V and 5 bases from J; bases unmatched to any gene: 5. Looked up from germline, CDR1 is SGHAT and CDR2 is FQNNGV. This CDR3 contains 13 residues. DNA for the CDR3: TGTGCCAGCAGTTTTACAGGGGTAGATACGCAGTATTTT. Translation: CASSFTGVDTQYF.

This clonotype was seen ten or more times. The gene calls are TRBV27 and TRBJ1-6; TRBD1 matches 8 bases. The CDR3 length is 16 residues. V was pared by 7 bases and J by 4 bases, with 9 bases of the junction left unmatched. Looked up from germline, CDR1 is MNHEY and CDR2 is SMNVEV (reference sequence). The CDR3 here is CASTQGQGRYNSPLHF. The CDR3 DNA follows: TGTGCCAGCACCCAAGGACAGGGTAGATATAATTCACCCCTCCACTTT.

This clonotype appeared many times. The chain has TRBV6-1 and TRBJ1-1; D is possibly TRBD1 (5 bases). The CDR3 covers 15 residues. Trimming stripped 5 bases from V and 3 bases from J, with 16 bases between. Germline V CDR1 and CDR2: MNHNS, SASEGT. CDR3 DNA sequence: TGTGCCAGCAGTTATTGGCAGGGAAAGGACACTGAAGCTTTCTTT. Translation gives CASSYWQGKDTEAFF.